The 6 T cell receptor beta chains given below trace back to one sample, sequenced in a study of T cell responses to AZD1222 COVID-19 vaccine (dated by TCRdb to about 2021). This sample's time point label indicates: about 28 days (+/-7) after the second vaccine dose. The library came from the immunoSEQ multiplex PCR assay. In TCRdb, the immuneACCESS table is reduced to in-frame sequences with V and J assigned. These tables do not hold every clone; where another copy was compared, an unresolved V gene accounts for under half, and the others remain unexplained. The sample yields around 140,000 clones; roughly nine tenths were counted once. Roughly 10% of the sample goes to the ten largest clones. The material sequenced was peripheral blood, taken 28 days after the second AZD1222 dose. Source of these receptors: an adult who received the AZD1222 COVID-19 vaccine.

The gene calls are TRBV18 and TRBJ1-6, with D perhaps TRBD1 (6 bases). There are 17 residues in the CDR3. Trimming pared 3 bases from V and 7 bases from J, leaving 19 bases between. The V gene's germline CDR1 is KGHSH and CDR2 LQKENI. The CDR3 region is CASSPPSTDRKNSPLHF. The CDR3 nucleotides are TGTGCCAGCTCACCCCCCTCTACGGACAGAAAAAATTCACCCCTCCACTTT.

J is TRBJ1-1 and V is TRBV24-1, with 10 bases lining up with TRBD1. CDR3 length: 13 residues. V dropped 4 bases and J dropped 8; count of bases not matched to a gene: 3. The germline V gene has CDR1 KGHDR and CDR2 SFDVKD. The CDR3 sequence: CATSEGTGEEAFF. DNA for the CDR3: TGTGCCACCAGTGAAGGGACAGGGGAAGAAGCTTTCTTT.

The chain joins TRBV18 to TRBJ1-1; D possibly corresponds to TRBD1 (6 bases). CDR3 length: 12 residues. Germline CDR1 is KGHSH and CDR2 is LQKENI. V lost 4 bases and J lost 4, with 7 bases in between. This CDR3 is CASSLQGTEAFF. The CDR3 nucleotides are TGTGCCAGCTCACTACAGGGCACTGAAGCTTTCTTT.

This clone is a singleton in its sample. The chain employs TRBV4-3 and TRBJ2-1, with D perhaps matching TRBD1 (5 bases). Trimming cost V 4 bases and J 9 bases, with 13 bases left between them. The CDR3 spans 13 residues. The germline V gene encodes CDR1 LGHNA and CDR2 YSLEER. CDR3 nucleotides: TGCGCCAGCAGCCCCAGCGTTAGGGGTGAGCAGTTCTTC. Amino acids: CASSPSVRGEQFF.

This clone was observed a single time. The V gene is TRBV3-1 (or the pseudogene TRBV3-2), the J gene TRBJ2-2, with D maybe TRBD2 (6 bases). This CDR3 region has 15 residues. The germline V gene has CDR1 LGHDT and CDR2 YNNKEL (reference sequence). Trimming cost V 4 bases and J 4 bases, with 13 bases left between them. The CDR3 nucleotides read TGTGCCAGCAGCCCCGGGAGACTTACCACCGGGGAGCTGTTTTTT. It specifies CASSPGRLTTGELFF.

The gene calls are TRBV7-6 and TRBJ1-1, with TRBD1 identical over 9 bases. J was trimmed by 1 base and V by 5 bases; bases with no gene match: 14. The length of the CDR3 is 18 residues. Germline V gene data show CDR1 as SGHVS and CDR2 as FNYEAQ. In DNA, the CDR3 is TGTGCCAGCAGCCCCCGTAGATGGGGACAGGGAAAGAACACTGAAGCTTTCTTT. Translating gives CASSPRRWGQGKNTEAFF.